Below, 20 T cell receptor beta chains from the same sample are listed, as sequenced in a study of long-term antiretroviral therapy in people with HIV. The libraries were made with immunoSEQ v3.0 at survey level. Sequenced by immunoSEQ multiplex PCR; TCRdb stores in-frame clones only, minus some. Counted here are 25,000 to 30,000 clones, 80% to 95% occurring once; the ten biggest clones make up about 3.9%. This specimen consisted of unsorted PBMCs, obtained 3.1 years after starting antiretroviral therapy. These receptors originate from a young man with HIV.

The rearrangement joins TRBV29-1 to TRBJ1-3; D is uncertain. The germline V gene has CDR1 SQVTM and CDR2 ANQGSEA. CDR3 length equals 14 residues. The V end was cut by 0 bases, the J end by 0 bases, with 6 bases between. CDR3 in DNA: TGCAGCGTTGAAGATAATTCCTCTGGAAACACCATATATTTT. Translated: CSVEDNSSGNTIYF.

CDR3 protein: CASSRPPAGVARIEQYF. In DNA form, the CDR3 reads TGTGCCAGTAGCCGCCCGCCCGCAGGGGTAGCACGAATCGAGCAGTACTTC. The chain links TRBV19 to TRBJ2-7, with D possibly matching TRBD1 (6 bases). The V gene's germline CDR1 is LNHDA and CDR2 SQIVND (reference sequence). V lost 6 bases to trimming and J lost 6 bases, with 27 bases between them. This CDR3 comprises 17 residues.

The rearrangement joins TRBV27 to TRBJ1-5; 7 nucleotides line up with TRBD1. Germline-derived CDR1 and CDR2 are MNHEY and SMNVEV (reference sequence). After removal of 5 bases from V and 5 bases from J, the junction contained 18 bases not matched to a gene. This CDR3 has 18 residues. CDR3 sequence (DNA): TGTGCCAGCAGTGCCTTGGGCGCCAGGGGGGCGATAGATCAGCCCCAGCATTTT. Translated, it gives CASSALGARGAIDQPQHF.

J is TRBJ2-1 and V is TRBV19; D gene unclear. The germline V gene encodes CDR1 LNHDA and CDR2 SQIVND (reference sequence). Trimming removed 1 base at V and 6 bases at J, with 13 bases between. CDR3 length: 15 amino acids. The CDR3 DNA is TGTGCCAGTAGTATAGTCGGGCTAGGGCCCAATGAGCAGTTCTTC. Protein: CASSIVGLGPNEQFF.

The J gene is TRBJ2-7, the V gene TRBV2; 8 nucleotides agree with TRBD2. V lost 7 bases and J lost 2; bases outside the gene matches: 10. The length of the CDR3 is 15 residues. The V gene's germline CDR1 is SNHLY and CDR2 FYNNEI. CDR3 DNA sequence: TGTGCCAGCAAGAGGGAACGGGGGGGAACCTACGAGCAGTACTTC. It translates to CASKRERGGTYEQYF. The entire variable domain, with the rest obtained from reference TRBV2 and TRBJ2-7, is as follows: EPEVTQTPSHQVTQMGQEVILRCVPISNHLYFYWYRQILGQKVEFLVSFYNNEISEKSEIFDDQFSVERPDGSNFTLKIRSTKLEDSAMYFCASKRERGGTYEQYFGPGTRLTVT.

The V call is TRBV19, the J call TRBJ1-6; no reliable D call. Germline loops: CDR1 LNHDA, CDR2 SQIVND (reference sequence). The CDR3 extends over 16 amino acids. V lost 6 bases and J lost 9, with 21 bases in between. In DNA, the CDR3 is TGTGCCAGTAGCCCCTTTGGGCAGGACCCATCTTCACCCCTCCACTTT. It specifies CASSPFGQDPSSPLHF.

The chain carries TRBV7-9 and TRBJ2-7; maybe TRBD1 (6 bases). The CDR3 extends over 14 amino acids. Trimming removed 2 bases at V and 0 bases at J, with 8 bases between. CDR1 is SEHNR and CDR2 is FQNEAQ in the germline V gene (reference sequence). CDR3 residues: CASSLWDNSYEQYF. The CDR3 nucleotides are TGTGCCAGCAGCTTATGGGACAACTCCTACGAGCAGTACTTC.

V gene TRBV20-1 combines with J gene TRBJ2-7, with D perhaps TRBD1 (6 bases). Trimming cost V 6 bases and J 2 bases, with 8 bases left between them. This CDR3 has 11 amino acids. CDR1 and CDR2 (germline): DFQATT, SNEGSKA (reference sequence). CDR3 bases: TGCAGTGCCGCAGGGGCCTACGAGCAGTACTTC. Its translation: CSAAGAYEQYF.

The chain couples TRBV11-2 to TRBJ1-2; 11 bases agree with TRBD1. V shed 1 base and J 0 bases; nucleotides not matched to a gene: 10. This CDR3 region has 19 residues. CDR1 and CDR2 (germline): SGHAT, FQNNGV. In DNA form, the CDR3 reads TGTGCCAGCAGCTTAGTAATAGGACAGGGGGCATCCCCTAACTATGGCTACACCTTC. Encoded protein: CASSLVIGQGASPNYGYTF.

This chain uses TRBV9 with TRBJ2-3, with 8 nucleotides matching TRBD1. The V gene end was trimmed by 3 bases and the J gene end by 0 bases; junction bases not matched to a gene: 9. The CDR3 sequence is 17 residues long. Germline lookup yields CDR1 SGDLS and CDR2 YYNGEE. CDR3: CASSESTGDTSTDTQYF. For the CDR3, the DNA is TGTGCCAGCAGCGAGTCGACAGGGGACACGAGCACAGATACGCAGTATTTT. The whole variable domain, remainder taken from reference TRBV9 and TRBJ2-3, is DSGVTQTPKHLITATGQRVTLRCSPRSGDLSVYWYQQSLDQGLQFLIQYYNGEERAKGNILERFSAQQFPDLHSELNLSSLELGDSALYFCASSESTGDTSTDTQYFGPGTRLTVL.

For the CDR3, the DNA is TGCGCCAGCAGCCCCCGGGGTAGCGAACACAATGAGCAGTTCTTC. The encoded protein is CASSPRGSEHNEQFF. V and J are TRBV5-1 and TRBJ2-1; possibly TRBD2 for D (5 bases). CDR1 is SGHRS, CDR2 YFSETQ, per germline. V gave up 4 bases and J gave up 5 bases, with 16 bases separating them. There are 15 residues in the CDR3.

The J gene is TRBJ2-5, the V gene TRBV7-2; TRBD2 agrees at 7 bases. The CDR3 sequence is 16 residues long. With V trimmed by 6 bases and J by 1 base, 11 bases remained unmatched. The germline V gene encodes CDR1 SGHTA and CDR2 FQGNSA. CDR3 sequence (DNA): TGTGCCAGCAGTTACCTCCTTAAGCGGGGCCAAGAGACCCAGTACTTC. Protein product: CASSYLLKRGQETQYF.

The J gene is TRBJ1-1, the V gene TRBV14; a possible D gene is TRBD1 (5 bases). V lost 4 bases, J lost 1 base, and 13 bases lay in between. Germline V gene lookup returns CDR1 SGHDN and CDR2 FVKESK. The CDR3 totals 15 residues. The CDR3 spells CASSLMGTGNTEAFF. In DNA, the CDR3 is TGTGCCAGCAGCCTTATGGGGACTGGGAACACTGAAGCTTTCTTT.

Note on this clone: Within the sample, other DNA sequences also encode this same CDR3. The CDR3 DNA reads TGTGCCAGCAGCTTGGGGGAGCGGACGTACGAGCAGTACTTC. It is translated as CASSLGERTYEQYF. The V and J genes are TRBV5-4 and TRBJ2-7; D possibly corresponds to TRBD2 (5 bases). Per the germline V gene, CDR1 is SGHNT and CDR2 is YYREEE (reference sequence). The length of the CDR3 is 14 residues. Trimming removed 0 bases from V and 4 bases from J, with 11 bases in between.

Written as DNA, the CDR3 is TGTGCCAGCTCAGCGGGGGGGGCAGATACGCAGTATTTT. It codes for CASSAGGADTQYF. The chain links TRBV11-3 to TRBJ2-3; TRBD2 agrees at 10 bases. V was clipped by 8 bases and J by 4 bases; unmatched bases: 3. The germline CDR1 and CDR2 sequences are SGHNT and YENEEA. This CDR3 region has 13 residues.

The chain links TRBV6-5 to TRBJ1-1; possible D gene TRBD1, 5 bases. CDR1 MNHEY and CDR2 SVGAGI come from the germline V gene. The CDR3 sequence is 13 residues long. Trimming took 5 bases from V and 7 from J, leaving 14 bases between them. CDR3 loop: CASSQGQRGEAFF. Written as DNA, the CDR3 is TGTGCCAGCAGTCAAGGGCAAAGGGGTGAAGCTTTCTTT.

CDR3 coding DNA: TGTGCCAGCAGCTTAAGTGGCGGGGAGCTGTTTTTT. Its protein product is CASSLSGGELFF. The chain has TRBV7-3 and TRBJ2-2; D remains ambiguous. CDR3 length: 12 residues. Trimming took off 1 base at V and 7 bases at J, with 4 bases between the two ends. Per the germline V gene, CDR1 is SGHTA and CDR2 is FQGTGA.

This chain joins TRBV4-2 and TRBJ1-1; D is perhaps TRBD1 (6 bases). Per the germline V gene, CDR1 is LGHNA and CDR2 is YNFKEQ. This CDR3 has 14 amino acids. V was trimmed by 2 bases and J by 5 bases, leaving 12 bases between them. The CDR3 bases are TGTGCCAGCAGCCAACCGGGGGCAGGGACTGAAGCTTTCTTT. It is translated as CASSQPGAGTEAFF.

This rearrangement joins TRBV2 to TRBJ2-1; 9 bases line up with TRBD2. Trimming at V came to 3 bases and at J to 10 bases, leaving 10 bases not matched to a gene. Germline V gene sequence: CDR1 SNHLY, CDR2 FYNNEI. The CDR3 runs 15 residues. CDR3 amino acids: CASSDGGGASEEQFF. DNA of the CDR3: TGTGCCAGCAGTGACGGCGGGGGGGCTTCAGAGGAGCAGTTCTTC.

This sequence joins TRBV2 and TRBJ2-1; no clear D. The ends were cut back, 6 bases at V and 10 bases at J, with 16 bases in the middle. The CDR3 extends over 13 amino acids. Germline V gene sequence: CDR1 SNHLY, CDR2 FYNNEI. The CDR3 DNA reads as TGTGCCAGCAGCTACCCACCGAACCTCGAGCAGTTCTTC. It codes for CASSYPPNLEQFF.